The 5 T cell receptor beta chains listed next were all sequenced from one sample in a study of T cells in women clearing cervical HPV infection. Sequencing was performed with immunoSEQ multiplex PCR; in TCRdb, only in-frame clones are kept and a portion is missing. The sample table includes around 20,000 clones. The specimen was blood buffy coat. Every receptor here comes from a woman aged 18 to 75 with a cervical HPV16 infection that either progressed to CIN3+ or cleared (not recorded which).

Remarks on this clone: The read ends 3 residues shy of where the CDR3 ends; the end is completed using the germline J gene. This chain connects TRBV18 to TRBJ1-5; the D gene is possibly TRBD1 (5 bases). The V end lost 4 bases, the J end lost 4 bases, and 8 bases lay between the germline ends. Germline V gene data show CDR1 as KGHSH and CDR2 as LQKENI. CDR3 length: 13 residues. The DNA read from the CDR3 is TGTGCCAGCTCACTGGGACTGAATCAGCCC. Translated, it gives CASSLGLNQP. The full CDR3 protein reads CASSLGLNQPQHF.

About this clone: Read data end 3 residues before the CDR3 end; the end is taken from the germline J gene. The rearrangement joins TRBV6-1 to TRBJ1-6, with 7 bases matching TRBD1. V lost 1 base to trimming and J lost 9 bases; unmatched junction nucleotides: 12. Germline assignment: CDR1 MNHNS and CDR2 SASEGT. The CDR3 is made up of 17 amino acids. CDR3 DNA (partial): TGTGCCAGCAGTGAAGTACTCGGGGCAGGGGGGAGTTCACCC. Its translation: CASSEVLGAGGSSP. The entire CDR3 sequence reads CASSEVLGAGGSSPLHF.

Regarding this clone: The sequence runs out 3 residues before the end of the CDR3; the remainder is reconstructed from the germline J gene. The J gene is TRBJ2-1, the V gene TRBV20-1; weak D call: TRBD1 (5 bases). Germline-derived CDR1 and CDR2 are DFQATT and SNEGSKA (reference sequence). The V gene lost 8 bases and the J gene lost 8 bases, with 16 bases spanning the gap. This CDR3 contains 12 residues. The CDR3 here is CSPVFRVDEQFF. The CDR3 DNA, read in part, is TGCAGTCCAGTATTCAGGGTCGATGAG.

For this clone: The read terminates 3 residues ahead of where the CDR3 ends, so the germline J gene completes it. The chain combines TRBV2 with TRBJ2-3; 12 nucleotides match TRBD2. The CDR3 consists of 18 residues. Per germline, CDR1 SNHLY and CDR2 FYNNEI. The covered CDR3 bases are TGTGCCGCCCTACCCCCCTTGCTAGCGGGGGGGAAGGAGGAGGCG. Its translation: CAALPPLLAGGKEEA. The full CDR3 is CAALPPLLAGGKEEAQYF.

Comment on this clone: The read is 3 residues too short to cover the CDR3 end, so that end is filled in from the germline J gene. This rearrangement joins TRBV5-1 to TRBJ2-1, with 7 bases aligning to TRBD2. Germline CDR1 reads SGHRS; CDR2 reads YFSETQ. CDR3 size: 15 residues. J was trimmed by 9 bases and V by 2 bases; bases with no gene match: 11. CDR3 residues: CASSLSAGTISEQFF. The sequenced CDR3 bases are TGCGCCAGCAGCTTATCAGCGGGGACGATTAGTGAG.